A single sample is the source of the 9 T cell receptor beta chains below, sequenced in a study of T cells in localized non-small cell lung cancer. The method was immunoSEQ multiplex PCR; TCRdb's version includes in-frame clones alone and lacks a portion of them. This table holds about 39,000 clones, about 76% found once. The sequencing here drew on PBMCs, taken before any cancer treatment. The receptors were sampled from a woman between 35 and 75 years old with stage II squamous cell lung carcinoma.

This clone was recorded a few times. The V call is TRBV5-1, the J call TRBJ2-3; either TRBD1 or TRBD2 may supply D (5 bases each). Germline values: CDR1 SGHRS, CDR2 YFSETQ. V lost 4 bases to trimming and J lost 1 base, with 16 bases between them. The CDR3 is 16 residues long. This chain's CDR3 is CASSVREFQGTDTQYF. CDR3 DNA: TGCGCCAGCAGCGTCAGGGAGTTCCAAGGCACAGATACGCAGTATTTT.

This clone was detected only once. The chain links TRBV18 to TRBJ1-1; D not resolved. Germline CDR1 is KGHSH and CDR2 is LQKENI. V gave up 2 bases and J gave up 10 bases, with 11 bases separating them. CDR3 length: 12 residues. The DNA for the CDR3 is TGTGCCAGCTCACCAGGAAATGGGGTAGCTTTCTTT. Translation gives CASSPGNGVAFF.

The rearrangement uses TRBV14 and TRBJ2-3; no definite D call. CDR3 length: 16 residues. In germline, CDR1 is SGHDN, CDR2 FVKESK. Deletions cut 3 bases from V and 6 bases from J, with 19 bases between. This chain's CDR3 is CASSHIPGISLDTQYF. DNA of the CDR3: TGTGCCAGCAGCCACATACCGGGCATATCCCTGGATACGCAGTATTTT.

The chain links TRBV7-2 to TRBJ1-2, with no clear D. There are 14 residues in the CDR3. Looked up from germline, CDR1 is SGHTA and CDR2 is FQGNSA. V lost 7 bases to trimming and J lost 4 bases, with 16 bases between them. CDR3 residues: CASTRPRAGYGYTF. CDR3 nucleotide sequence: TGTGCCAGCACCAGACCGAGGGCGGGCTATGGCTACACCTTC.

CDR3 bases: TGTGCCAGCAGCAAAGGGTGGGAGTCTGGAAACACCATATATTTT. It specifies CASSKGWESGNTIYF. The gene calls are TRBV6-1 and TRBJ1-3; D not certain. V was pared by 6 bases and J by 1 base, with 13 bases between. CDR1 and CDR2 (germline): MNHNS, SASEGT. CDR3 size: 15 residues.

J is TRBJ1-2 and V is TRBV28; possibly TRBD1 for D (5 bases). This CDR3 is built from 15 residues. Per the germline V gene, CDR1 is MDHEN and CDR2 is SYDVKM. With 2 bases removed from V and 3 bases from J, the gap between germline ends came to 13 bases. CDR3 amino acids: CASSLGPGPYYGYTF. The DNA for the CDR3 is TGTGCCAGCAGTTTAGGTCCGGGGCCCTACTATGGCTACACCTTC.

CDR3 in DNA: TGCGCCAGCAGCCAAGATCAGGGCGCTGAAGCTTTCTTT. Protein: CASSQDQGAEAFF. V is TRBV4-3 and J is TRBJ1-1; a possible D gene is TRBD1 (5 bases). Germline V gene sequence: CDR1 LGHNA, CDR2 YSLEER. Trimming removed 0 bases from V and 6 bases from J, with 8 bases in between. This CDR3 has 13 amino acids.

The chain has TRBV6-5 and TRBJ2-3, with no clear D. CDR3 length: 12 residues. Between the trimmed V and J ends, which lost 4 bases and 0 bases, there was a span of 2 bases. Germline assignment: CDR1 MNHEY and CDR2 SVGAGI. In DNA form, the CDR3 reads TGTGCCAGCAGTTCAAGCACAGATACGCAGTATTTT. Its protein is CASSSSTDTQYF.

This clone occurred a few times. V gene TRBV9 combines with J gene TRBJ2-2; no firm D call. Germline CDR1 reads SGDLS; CDR2 reads YYNGEE. Trimming took off 3 bases at V and 3 bases at J, with 9 bases between the two ends. This CDR3 has 14 amino acids. The CDR3 region has the DNA TGTGCCAGCAGCGCTTTCTTCGACACCGGGGAGCTGTTTTTT. Its translation is CASSAFFDTGELFF.